The sequence of this T cell receptor (beta chain) was determined in a study of T cell responses to AZD1222 COVID-19 vaccine. V dropped 2 bases and J dropped 5 bases, with 18 bases sitting between them. Per the germline V gene, CDR1 is SQVTM and CDR2 is ANQGSEA. There are 15 residues in the CDR3. This table comes from immunoSEQ multiplex PCR, and its TCRdb copy is limited to in-frame clones, with some not included. The sample yields about 150,000 clones, roughly 89% seen once. The source of this sequence is an adult who received the AZD1222 COVID-19 vaccine. The chain recombines TRBV29-1 with TRBJ1-1; D may be TRBD1 (5 bases). This sample comprised peripheral blood, obtained 28 days after the second AZD1222 dose. CDR3 coding DNA: TGCAGCGTTGAATCAAGGGCAGGGCGGAGGACTGAAGCTTTCTTT. Amino acid sequence: CSVESRAGRRTEAFF.